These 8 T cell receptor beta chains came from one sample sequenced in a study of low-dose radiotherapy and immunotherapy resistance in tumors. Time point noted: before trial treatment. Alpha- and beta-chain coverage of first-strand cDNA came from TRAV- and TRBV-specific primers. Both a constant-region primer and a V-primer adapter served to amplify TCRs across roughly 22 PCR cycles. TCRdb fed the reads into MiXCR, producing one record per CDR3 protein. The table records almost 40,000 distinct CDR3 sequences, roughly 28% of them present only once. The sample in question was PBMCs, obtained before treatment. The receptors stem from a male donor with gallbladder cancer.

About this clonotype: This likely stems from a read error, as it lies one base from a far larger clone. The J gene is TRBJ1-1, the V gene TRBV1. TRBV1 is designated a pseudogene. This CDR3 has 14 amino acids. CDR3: CASSPKEENTEAFF. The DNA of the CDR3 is TGCGCCAGCAGCCCCAAGGAAGAGAACACTGAAGCTTTCTTT.

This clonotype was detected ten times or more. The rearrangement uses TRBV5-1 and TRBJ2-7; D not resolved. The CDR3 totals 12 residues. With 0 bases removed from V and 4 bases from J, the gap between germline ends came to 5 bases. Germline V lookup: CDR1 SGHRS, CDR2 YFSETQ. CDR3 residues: CASSLDGYEQYF. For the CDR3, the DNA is TGCGCCAGCAGCTTGGACGGATACGAGCAGTACTTC.

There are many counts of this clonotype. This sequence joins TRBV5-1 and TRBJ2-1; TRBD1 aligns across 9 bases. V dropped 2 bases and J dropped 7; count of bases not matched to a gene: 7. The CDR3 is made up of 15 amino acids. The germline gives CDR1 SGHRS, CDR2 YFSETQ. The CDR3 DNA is TGCGCCAGCAGCTTAGGACCGGGACAGGGAAATGAGCAGTTCTTC. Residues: CASSLGPGQGNEQFF.

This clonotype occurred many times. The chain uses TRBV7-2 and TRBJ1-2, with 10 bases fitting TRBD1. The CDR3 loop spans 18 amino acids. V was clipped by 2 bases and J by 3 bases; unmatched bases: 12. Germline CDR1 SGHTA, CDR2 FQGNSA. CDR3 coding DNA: TGTGCCAGCAGCTTACGGGGCGGTGGGGACAGGGGAGACTATGGCTACACCTTC. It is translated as CASSLRGGGDRGDYGYTF.

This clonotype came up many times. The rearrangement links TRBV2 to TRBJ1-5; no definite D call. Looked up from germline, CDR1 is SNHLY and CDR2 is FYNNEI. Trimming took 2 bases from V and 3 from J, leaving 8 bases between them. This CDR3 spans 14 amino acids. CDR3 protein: CASSERQHNQPQHF. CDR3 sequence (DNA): TGTGCCAGCAGTGAAAGGCAGCACAATCAGCCCCAGCATTTT.

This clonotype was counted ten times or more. The CDR3 nucleotides are TGCGCCAGCAGCGAGGACAGTCACGGCCCAGGGGAACTGTTTTTT. This encodes CASSEDSHGPGELFF. This chain uses TRBV5-1 with TRBJ1-4, with a weak D call TRBD1 (6 bases). Germline V gene data show CDR1 as SGHRS and CDR2 as YFSETQ. Trimming cost V 4 bases and J 12 bases, with 22 bases left between them. The CDR3 is 15 amino acids.

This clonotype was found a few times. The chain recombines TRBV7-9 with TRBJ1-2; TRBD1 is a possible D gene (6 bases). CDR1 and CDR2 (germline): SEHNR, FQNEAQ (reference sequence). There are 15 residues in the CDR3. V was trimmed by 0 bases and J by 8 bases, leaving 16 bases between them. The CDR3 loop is CASSLAGGPSTGYTF. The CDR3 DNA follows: TGTGCCAGCAGCTTAGCGGGGGGCCCCTCGACGGGCTACACCTTC.

CDR3 amino acids: CASSLEVTSYNEQFF. For the CDR3, the DNA is TGCGCCAGCAGTCTGGAAGTGACATCCTACAATGAGCAGTTCTTC. This chain joins TRBV23-1 and TRBJ2-1; no clear D. TRBV23-1 is flagged as an ORF with uncertain function. The CDR3 sequence is 15 residues long. Trimming took 4 bases from V and 1 from J, leaving 11 bases between them.